Listed here are 19 T cell receptor beta chains from one sample, sequenced in a study of yellow fever vaccine responses in identical twins (dated by TCRdb to 2016 to 2018). The protocol used for the library was RT-PCR. TCRdb lists the instrument as Illumina HiSeq 2500. TCRdb's own reprocessing of the public reads used fastp at Q25 and MiXCR and kept productive beta chains. Rows matching on CDR3 protein sequence are summarized as one entry with the most common DNA and genes. The sample contains 30,000 to 40,000 distinct CDR3 sequences, 45% to 65% of them found a single time. The ten biggest clones cover 4.5% of the sample. The sequenced sample was T cells from blood (PBMCs), unsorted or a sorted subset (not recorded which), obtained before or after yellow fever vaccination (not recorded which). All receptors derive from a woman younger than 35 who received the yellow fever vaccine. Donor details come from another sample of the same person, matched by shared clones.

This clonotype is classed as large (0.1 to 1%). The chain uses TRBV11-3 and TRBJ2-1; the D is unclear. Trimming removed 4 bases at V and 2 bases at J, with 12 bases between. Germline V lookup: CDR1 SGHNT, CDR2 YENEEA. This CDR3 is 15 amino acids long. The CDR3 DNA follows: TGTGCCAGCAGCTCCTATGAATCCCCCTACAATGAGCAGTTCTTC. Its protein product is CASSSYESPYNEQFF.

This chain connects TRBV19 to TRBJ2-3, with D perhaps assigned TRBD1 or TRBD2 (5 bases each). Trimming removed 6 bases at V and 2 bases at J, with 21 bases between. Germline-derived CDR1 and CDR2 are LNHDA and SQIVND (reference sequence). The CDR3 runs to 17 residues. The CDR3 region is CASRTGTDHLNTDTQYF. The CDR3 bases are TGTGCCAGTAGAACCGGGACCGATCACCTTAACACAGATACGCAGTATTTT.

The gene calls are TRBV29-1 and TRBJ2-5; D assignment may be TRBD1 or TRBD2 (5 bases each). Per the germline V gene, CDR1 is SQVTM and CDR2 is ANQGSEA. The CDR3 contains 13 residues. V was trimmed by 7 bases and J by 5 bases, leaving 17 bases between them. The CDR3 DNA is TGCAGCGCCGATAGAGGGGCCAGGGAGACCCAGTACTTC. This sequence encodes CSADRGARETQYF.

The chain is built from TRBV18 and TRBJ2-7; the D gene is possibly TRBD1 (6 bases). Germline-derived CDR1 and CDR2 are KGHSH and LQKENI. V was clipped by 4 bases and J by 3 bases, with 19 bases between them. CDR3 length: 16 amino acids. CDR3 in amino acids: CASSLNSRDIFYEQYF. The CDR3 DNA sequence: TGTGCCAGCTCACTAAACAGCCGGGACATCTTCTACGAGCAGTACTTC.

The CDR3 reads CATSGTGQGGYTF. CDR3 DNA sequence: TGTGCCACCAGTGGTACAGGGCAGGGTGGCTACACCTTC. The chain couples TRBV24-1 to TRBJ1-2, with TRBD1 as a possible D gene (6 bases). The CDR3 spans 13 residues. Germline-derived CDR1 and CDR2 are KGHDR and SFDVKD. V was trimmed by 5 bases and J by 7 bases, leaving 13 bases between them.

The genes are TRBV6-1 and TRBJ1-1; D is ambiguous. The CDR3 extends over 14 amino acids. CDR1 is MNHNS and CDR2 is SASEGT in the germline V gene. Trimming cost V 5 bases and J 4 bases, with 14 bases left between them. The CDR3 protein is CASSPYGSGTEAFF. In DNA form, the CDR3 reads TGTGCCAGCAGTCCTTACGGGTCTGGCACTGAAGCTTTCTTT.

The chain uses TRBV5-6 and TRBJ2-3; 9 nucleotides line up with TRBD2. After removal of 4 bases from V and 4 bases from J, the junction contained 16 bases not matched to a gene. The CDR3 extends over 18 amino acids. Germline V gives CDR1 SGHDT, CDR2 YYEEEE. Written as DNA, the CDR3 is TGTGCCAGCAGCCCGGATTGGATAGCGGGAGATAAGGCAGATACGCAGTATTTT. Its protein is CASSPDWIAGDKADTQYF. The entire variable domain, with the rest obtained from reference TRBV5-6 and TRBJ2-3, is as follows: DAGVTQSPTHLIKTRGQQVTLRCSPKSGHDTVSWYQQALGQGPQFIFQYYEEEERQRGNFPDRFSGHQFPNYSSELNVNALLLGDSALYLCASSPDWIAGDKADTQYFGPGTRLTVL.

This sequence joins TRBV4-2 and TRBJ2-1; the match to TRBD2 covers 15 bases. CDR3 length: 17 amino acids. The junction had 5 bases not matched to a gene; V was cut back by 1 base and J by 7 bases. The germline V gene has CDR1 LGHNA and CDR2 YNFKEQ. The CDR3 here is CASSQAGLAGGHNEQFF. In DNA, the CDR3 is TGTGCCAGCAGCCAAGCTGGACTAGCGGGAGGGCATAATGAGCAGTTCTTC.

In its sample, this clonotype was seen once. V usage is TRBV9 and J usage is TRBJ2-7; a weak D match, TRBD1 (5 bases). V lost 3 bases, J lost 7 bases, and 23 bases lay in between. Germline CDR1 and CDR2: SGDLS and YYNGEE. The CDR3 loop spans 16 amino acids. This chain's CDR3 is CASSAPPQGLEEEQYF. CDR3 DNA: TGTGCCAGCAGCGCCCCGCCCCAGGGCCTAGAAGAAGAGCAGTACTTC.

The chain recombines TRBV12-3 or TRBV12-4 with TRBJ2-5; 7 nucleotides match TRBD2. This CDR3 has 14 residues. Losses at the gene ends were 6 bases for V and 2 bases for J; bases not matched to a gene: 6. The CDR3 is CASSLADTQETQYF. DNA for the CDR3: TGTGCCAGCAGCCTAGCGGACACACAAGAGACCCAGTACTTC.

The chain links TRBV2 to TRBJ1-2; the D gene is possibly TRBD1 (6 bases). Trimming took 5 bases from V and 4 from J, leaving 11 bases between them. Germline V gives CDR1 SNHLY, CDR2 FYNNEI. The CDR3 consists of 13 residues. CDR3 loop: CASSQDRFYGYTF. CDR3 in DNA: TGTGCCAGCAGTCAAGACAGGTTCTATGGCTACACCTTC.

This clonotype was recorded a few times. The CDR3 DNA is TGTGCCAGCAGTCCACAACTAGCGGGAGGGCCAGGAGATACGCAGTATTTT. As protein: CASSPQLAGGPGDTQYF. J is TRBJ2-3 and V is TRBV12-3 or TRBV12-4; 13 bases agree with TRBD2. The CDR3 is 17 amino acids. Trimming took 5 bases from V and 5 from J; bases not matched to a gene: 10.

This chain links TRBV28 with TRBJ2-5; the D call may be TRBD1 or TRBD2 (5 bases each). The germline V gene has CDR1 MDHEN and CDR2 SYDVKM. V was shortened by 4 bases and J by 1 base, with 13 bases between the two germline ends. The CDR3 is 15 amino acids. This CDR3 reads CASSSHQGAQETQYF. The DNA of the CDR3 is TGTGCCAGCAGTTCTCACCAGGGAGCCCAAGAGACCCAGTACTTC.

The rearrangement links TRBV19 to TRBJ2-1; TRBD2 matches at 12 bases. This CDR3 contains 17 residues. Per the germline V gene, CDR1 is LNHDA and CDR2 is SQIVND (reference sequence). Trimming took 6 bases from V and 7 from J; bases not matched to a gene: 13. The CDR3 reads CASRSPGLAGPPNEQFF. The CDR3 DNA is TGTGCCAGTAGGTCCCCCGGACTAGCGGGGCCTCCGAATGAGCAGTTCTTC.

This chain uses TRBV19 with TRBJ2-1, with 10 nucleotides matching TRBD2. V lost 7 bases and J lost 0; bases outside the gene matches: 3. The CDR3 has 15 amino acids. The V gene's germline CDR1 is LNHDA and CDR2 SQIVND (reference sequence). The CDR3 loop is CASTSGRGSYNEQFF. The CDR3 coding sequence is TGTGCCAGTACGAGCGGGAGGGGCTCCTACAATGAGCAGTTCTTC. Looking up the rest from reference TRBV19 and TRBJ2-1 gives the full variable domain: DGGITQSPKYLFRKEGQNVTLSCEQNLNHDAMYWYRQDPGQGLRLIYYSQIVNDFQKGDIAEGYSVSREKKESFPLTVTSAQKNPTAFYLCASTSGRGSYNEQFFGPGTRLTVL.

V gene TRBV15 combines with J gene TRBJ2-7; TRBD1 agrees at 7 bases. Germline CDR1 is LNHNV and CDR2 is YYDKDF (reference sequence). Losses at the gene ends were 5 bases for V and 3 bases for J; bases not matched to a gene: 7. There are 14 residues in the CDR3. The CDR3: CATSAETGFYEQYF. CDR3 nucleotides: TGTGCCACCAGCGCAGAGACAGGGTTCTACGAGCAGTACTTC.

V gene TRBV6-2 or TRBV6-3 combines with J gene TRBJ2-1; D unresolved. Germline V gene data show CDR1 as MNHEY and CDR2 as SVGEGT. The V and J ends lost 0 bases and 9 bases respectively, with 3 bases between them. The CDR3 covers 11 residues. The chain's CDR3 is CASSYSTEQFF. As DNA, the CDR3 is TGTGCCAGCAGTTACTCGACTGAGCAGTTCTTC.

CDR3 nucleotide sequence: TGCAGTGCTGACACTAGTGCAGATACGCAGTATTTT. Translating it yields CSADTSADTQYF. The rearrangement links TRBV20-1 to TRBJ2-3; D might be TRBD2 (5 bases). Trimming took off 5 bases at V and 4 bases at J, with 10 bases between the two ends. Germline values: CDR1 DFQATT, CDR2 SNEGSKA (reference sequence). This CDR3 is 12 amino acids long.

The V and J genes are TRBV7-9 and TRBJ2-1; 7 positions agree with TRBD2. The J segment lost 2 bases and the V segment lost 1 base, leaving 2 bases of the junction unmatched. The CDR3 extends over 15 amino acids. Germline CDR1 SEHNR, CDR2 FQNEAQ (reference sequence). Here the CDR3 reads CASSLGSGPYNEQFF. CDR3 sequence (DNA): TGTGCCAGCAGCTTAGGTAGCGGGCCCTACAATGAGCAGTTCTTC.